This T cell receptor beta chain was observed in a study of immune characterization of retroperitoneal liposarcoma. Via MiXCR, TCRdb re-called the PCR reads, giving one row per CDR3 protein. Here the sample spans approximately 11,000 distinct CDR3 sequences, over 20% being singletons. The receptor was isolated from a female donor with retroperitoneal liposarcoma. Sequencing was carried out using blood.

CDR3 protein: CASSRQGLVPSYNEQFF. Here the CDR3 DNA reads TGCGCCAGCAGCCGACAGGGACTAGTCCCCTCCTACAATGAGCAGTTCTTC. The rearrangement uses TRBV4-1 and TRBJ2-1; D is perhaps TRBD2 (8 bases). The ends were cut back, 4 bases at V and 0 bases at J, with 16 bases in the middle. This CDR3 is built from 17 residues. Germline V lookup: CDR1 MGHRA, CDR2 YSYEKL.